Shown below are 21 T cell receptor beta chains from a single sample sequenced in a study of molecular identifiers for immune sequencing clone quantification. TCRdb re-analysed the PCR reads in MiXCR, keeping a single row per CDR3 protein. Of around 480,000 distinct CDR3 sequences listed, about 22% are singletons. The sequenced sample was naive CD8+ T cells from blood, with Jurkat cell RNA spiked in. Subset here: FACS-sorted CD8+CD4-CCR7+CD45RA+ naive T cells. The receptors come from a human donor in good health. Some libraries in this study had Jurkat cell RNA spiked in.

The chain has TRBV13 and TRBJ2-2, with 9 bases identical to TRBD2. Germline CDR1 reads PRHDT; CDR2 reads FYEKMQ (reference sequence). The CDR3 runs 16 residues. J lost 6 bases, V lost 4 bases, and 9 bases had no gene match. DNA of the CDR3: TGTGCCAGCAGCTCCCTAGTGCGGGAGGGGGCCGGGGAGCTGTTTTTT. This sequence encodes CASSSLVREGAGELFF.

The V call is TRBV6-2 or TRBV6-3, the J call TRBJ2-7, with 14 bases lining up with TRBD2. After removal of 6 bases from V and 2 bases from J, the junction contained 12 bases not matched to a gene. The germline V gene encodes CDR1 MNHEY and CDR2 SVGEGT. CDR3 length equals 18 residues. The CDR3: CASSYRLAGGITTYEQYF. Written as DNA, the CDR3 is TGTGCCAGCAGCTACCGACTAGCGGGAGGGATTACAACCTACGAGCAGTACTTC.

The gene calls are TRBV4-1 and TRBJ2-1, with TRBD1 as a possible D gene (6 bases). Germline lookup yields CDR1 MGHRA and CDR2 YSYEKL. This CDR3 region has 16 residues. V lost 0 bases and J lost 5, with 14 bases in between. CDR3 in DNA: TGCGCCAGCAGCCAAGAAAGATCTGGGACACACAATGAGCAGTTCTTC. Translated, it gives CASSQERSGTHNEQFF.

This clonotype showed up many times. The V gene is TRBV20-1, the J gene TRBJ2-7, with 14 bases fitting TRBD2. Losses at the gene ends were 0 bases for V and 5 bases for J; bases not matched to a gene: 9. This CDR3 region has 17 residues. Germline CDR1 is DFQATT and CDR2 is SNEGSKA (reference sequence). The CDR3 sequence: CSARDPGLAGDLHEQYF. The CDR3 nucleotides are TGCAGTGCTAGAGACCCGGGACTAGCGGGGGACTTGCACGAGCAGTACTTC.

The table lists this clonotype with many counts. The rearrangement uses TRBV6-6 and TRBJ2-7, with 7 bases that match TRBD2. CDR1 MNHNY and CDR2 SVGAGI come from the germline V gene (reference sequence). V trimming: 7 bases; J trimming: 3 bases; junction bases outside the gene matches: 6. This CDR3 is 13 amino acids long. The CDR3 loop is CASTRGDYYEQYF. CDR3 DNA sequence: TGTGCCAGCACCCGCGGGGACTACTACGAGCAGTACTTC.

As concerns this clonotype: The CDR3 does not end in the conserved phenylalanine or tryptophan, so this is likely a read error. The chain links TRBV19 to TRBJ2-7; D call uncertain. CDR1 LNHDA and CDR2 SQIVND come from the germline V gene (reference sequence). The CDR3 sequence is 11 residues long. CDR3 region: CAGSMLGEQYL. The CDR3 DNA follows: TGTGCCGGTAGTATGCTCGGGGAGCAGTACCTC.

The rearrangement links TRBV13 to TRBJ2-3; the match to TRBD1 covers 10 bases. CDR3 length: 16 amino acids. Trimming took 3 bases from V and 1 from J; bases not matched to a gene: 4. Per germline, CDR1 PRHDT and CDR2 FYEKMQ (reference sequence). This chain's CDR3 is CASSFRDRGGTDTQYF. In DNA, the CDR3 is TGTGCCAGCAGCTTCCGGGACAGGGGAGGCACAGATACGCAGTATTTT.

This clonotype has more than one count but fewer than ten. The chain recombines TRBV29-1 with TRBJ1-1, with TRBD1 as a possible D gene (5 bases). The CDR3 consists of 12 residues. V was cut by 3 bases and J by 1 base, with 6 bases left in between. Germline assignment: CDR1 SQVTM and CDR2 ANQGSEA. The CDR3 coding sequence is TGCAGCGTTGACGGGGGGAACACTGAAGCTTTCTTT. It is translated as CSVDGGNTEAFF.

This clonotype was counted ten times or more. The chain uses TRBV6-2 or TRBV6-3 and TRBJ2-3; D remains ambiguous. The CDR3 is 12 amino acids. Per germline, CDR1 MNHEY and CDR2 SVGEGT. V lost 3 bases and J lost 4, with 5 bases in between. The CDR3 DNA follows: TGTGCCAGCAGTTATCTCGCAGATACGCAGTATTTT. Its translation: CASSYLADTQYF.

In this sample, this clonotype turned up a few times. This sequence joins TRBV5-6 and TRBJ2-3; TRBD1 aligns across 8 bases. Germline V gives CDR1 SGHDT, CDR2 YYEEEE. This CDR3 region has 13 residues. With 3 bases clipped from V and 5 bases from J, the junction kept 2 bases outside the gene matches. CDR3 sequence reads: CASSWTGLDTQYF. CDR3 in DNA: TGTGCCAGCAGCTGGACAGGGCTAGATACGCAGTATTTT.

A word on this clonotype: A much larger clone differs from this one at a single base, so this may be a read error. This chain links TRBV6-2 or TRBV6-3 with TRBJ2-7; 8 bases align to TRBD1. V lost 6 bases and J lost 6; bases outside the gene matches: 19. In germline, CDR1 is MNHEY, CDR2 SVGEGT. This CDR3 region has 17 residues. This chain's CDR3 is CASSPISRQGSRGEQYF. Here the CDR3 DNA reads TGTGCCAGCAGCCCCATCTCGAGACAGGGGTCGAGGGGCGAGCAGTACTTC.

This chain joins TRBV7-6 and TRBJ2-5; tentatively, D is TRBD1 or TRBD2 (6 bases each). CDR3 length: 14 residues. V was clipped by 5 bases and J by 5 bases, with 15 bases between them. Germline V gives CDR1 SGHVS, CDR2 FNYEAQ. CDR3 nucleotide sequence: TGTGCCAGCAGCGTATGGGGGGCCTACGAGACCCAGTACTTC. Translation: CASSVWGAYETQYF. Together with reference TRBV7-6 and TRBJ2-5, the CDR3 gives the full variable domain: GAGVSQSPRYKVTKRGQDVALRCDPISGHVSLYWYRQALGQGPEFLTYFNYEAQQDKSGLPNDRFSAERPEGSISTLTIQRTEQRDSAMYRCASSVWGAYETQYFGPGTRLLVL.

The V call is TRBV30, the J call TRBJ1-1; no firm D call. The CDR3 has 12 amino acids. The V gene lost 0 bases and the J gene lost 7 bases, with 9 bases spanning the gap. Germline V gene sequence: CDR1 GTSNPN, CDR2 SVGIG (reference sequence). In DNA form, the CDR3 reads TGTGCCTGGAGTGTATCGGGCGTTGAAGCTTTCTTT. Its protein is CAWSVSGVEAFF.

The V call is TRBV20-1, the J call TRBJ2-7; TRBD2 might be the D (5 bases). The CDR3 is made up of 15 amino acids. The ends were cut back, 3 bases at V and 0 bases at J, with 15 bases in the middle. Germline-derived CDR1 and CDR2 are DFQATT and SNEGSKA (reference sequence). The CDR3 sequence: CSARDLGVVSYEQYF. CDR3 coding DNA: TGCAGTGCTAGGGACCTGGGAGTTGTCTCCTACGAGCAGTACTTC.

To note about this clonotype: A much larger clone sits a single nucleotide away, making a read error possible. This rearrangement joins TRBV19 to TRBJ1-5; 7 bases agree with TRBD1. The germline V gene encodes CDR1 LNHDA and CDR2 SQIVND (reference sequence). This CDR3 is 13 amino acids long. V trimming: 7 bases; J trimming: 9 bases; junction bases outside the gene matches: 9. CDR3 sequence: CASTIGGFPPQHF. CDR3 coding DNA: TGTGCCAGTACCATAGGGGGCTTTCCGCCCCAGCATTTT.

This clonotype was seen a single time. Compared with germline, one end of the junction differs, possibly owing to a read error. This sequence joins TRBV12-5 and TRBJ2-2, with 11 bases that match TRBD1. The CDR3 length is 16 residues. Germline V gives CDR1 LGHNT, CDR2 FRNRAP. CDR3: CASGSLDRGRNGELSF. Here the CDR3 DNA reads TGTGCTAGTGGTTCCCTGGACAGGGGGCGTAACGGGGAGCTGTCTTTT.

This clonotype has a count of ten or more. The genes are TRBV4-3 and TRBJ2-6; D is unclear. V was pared by 4 bases and J by 1 base, with 17 bases between. The CDR3 has 18 residues. CDR1 and CDR2 (germline): LGHNA, YSLEER. CDR3 in amino acids: CASSPREYGSSGANVLTF. CDR3 DNA sequence: TGCGCCAGCAGCCCCCGCGAATACGGATCATCTGGGGCCAACGTCCTGACTTTC.

This clonotype has at least ten counts. The genes are TRBV4-1 and TRBJ1-1; D not certain. This CDR3 has 15 amino acids. V lost 0 bases and J lost 2, with 10 bases in between. Germline loops: CDR1 MGHRA, CDR2 YSYEKL. The CDR3 loop reads CASSQDRTFNTEAFF. The CDR3 bases are TGCGCCAGCAGCCAAGATCGGACCTTTAACACTGAAGCTTTCTTT.

Only a few counts were recorded for this clonotype. V is TRBV6-5 and J is TRBJ2-5; D is uncertain. This CDR3 has 16 amino acids. Germline V gene data show CDR1 as MNHEY and CDR2 as SVGAGI. Trimming shortened V by 0 bases and J by 5 bases, and 16 bases separated the two germline ends. CDR3 coding DNA: TGTGCCAGCAGTTACTCTCTGGCTGGAGAGCCCGAGACCCAGTACTTC. As protein: CASSYSLAGEPETQYF.

The chain combines TRBV11-2 with TRBJ2-3; 15 positions match TRBD2. V lost 5 bases to trimming and J lost 4 bases; unmatched junction nucleotides: 16. Germline V lookup: CDR1 SGHAT, CDR2 FQNNGV. This CDR3 has 20 residues. The CDR3: CASSPTRGTSGGSGADTQYF. CDR3 bases: TGTGCCAGCAGCCCAACAAGAGGGACTAGCGGGGGGTCCGGCGCAGATACGCAGTATTTT.

In its sample, this clonotype was seen a few times. The gene calls are TRBV6-5 and TRBJ1-6; a weak D match, TRBD1 (5 bases). Germline CDR1 reads MNHEY; CDR2 reads SVGAGI. V lost 2 bases and J lost 10, with 15 bases in between. The CDR3 contains 15 residues. The CDR3 DNA follows: TGTGCCAGCAGTTACGGGGCGGGGGGTTCATCACCCCTCCACTTT. Translation: CASSYGAGGSSPLHF.